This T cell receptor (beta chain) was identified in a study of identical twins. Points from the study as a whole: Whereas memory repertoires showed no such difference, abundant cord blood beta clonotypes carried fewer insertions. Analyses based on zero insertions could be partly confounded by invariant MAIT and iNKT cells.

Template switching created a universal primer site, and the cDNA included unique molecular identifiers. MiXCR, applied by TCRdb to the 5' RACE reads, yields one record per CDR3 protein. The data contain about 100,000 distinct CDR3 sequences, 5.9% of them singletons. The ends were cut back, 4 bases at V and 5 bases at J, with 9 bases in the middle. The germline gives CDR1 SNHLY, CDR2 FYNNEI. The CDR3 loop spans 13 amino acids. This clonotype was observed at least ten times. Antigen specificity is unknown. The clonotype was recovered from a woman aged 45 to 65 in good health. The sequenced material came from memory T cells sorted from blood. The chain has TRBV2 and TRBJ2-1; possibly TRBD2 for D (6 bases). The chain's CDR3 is CASSVERDNEQFF. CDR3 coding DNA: TGTGCCAGCAGTGTCGAGCGGGACAATGAGCAGTTCTTC.